This entry lists 25 T cell receptor beta chains sequenced from one sample in a study of STAT3 mutations in large granular lymphocyte leukemia. Points from the study as a whole: At least one immunodominant TCR beta clonotype appeared in every T-cell large granular lymphocyte leukemia patient.

Repertoires were generated with immunoSEQ multiplex PCR, while TCRdb's copy carries only in-frame clones and drops some. Of under 35,000 clones in the sample, over 65% were seen once. The antigens of these receptors remain unknown. Sequencing input: peripheral blood mononuclear cells. These receptor sequences come from a woman aged 50 to 60 with T-cell large granular lymphocyte leukemia. Some clones in this sample may be carry-over from other donors' samples.

CDR3 bases: TGTGCCAGTAGCTGGACCCGAGGTTGGGGCTACACCTTC. Encoded protein: CASSWTRGWGYTF. This rearrangement joins TRBV19 to TRBJ1-2; D is uncertain. Trimming left V 6 bases short and J 8 bases short, with 16 bases between. This CDR3 is built from 13 residues. CDR1 and CDR2 (germline): LNHDA, SQIVND (reference sequence).

The genes are TRBV4-2 and TRBJ2-6, with 7 positions matching TRBD1. The germline CDR1 and CDR2 sequences are LGHNA and YNFKEQ. J gave up 1 base and V 7 bases, and 4 bases lay outside the gene matches. The CDR3 is 15 residues long. CDR3 amino acids: CASKGQNSGANVLTF. CDR3 DNA sequence: TGTGCCAGCAAGGGACAGAATTCTGGGGCCAACGTCCTGACTTTC.

The chain links TRBV18 to TRBJ1-2; D remains ambiguous. Germline V CDR1 and CDR2: KGHSH, LQKENI. V was pared by 2 bases and J by 0 bases, with 10 bases between. The CDR3 extends over 15 amino acids. The CDR3: CASSPNRESNYGYTF. DNA of the CDR3: TGTGCCAGCTCACCAAACCGGGAATCTAACTATGGCTACACCTTC.

This clone was seen a handful of times. V is TRBV18 and J is TRBJ1-2; no reliable D call. V dropped 0 bases and J dropped 5 bases, with 10 bases sitting between them. This CDR3 has 14 amino acids. Germline V gene data show CDR1 as KGHSH and CDR2 as LQKENI. DNA of the CDR3: TGTGCCAGCTCACCACCGAACCGAGGGTATGGCTACACCTTC. It is translated as CASSPPNRGYGYTF.

The chain employs TRBV19 and TRBJ2-5; TRBD2 matches 7 bases. This CDR3 is built from 15 residues. Trimming took 6 bases from V and 3 from J; bases not matched to a gene: 10. Germline-derived CDR1 and CDR2 are LNHDA and SQIVND (reference sequence). The CDR3 nucleotides are TGTGCCAGTAGCCAACTAGCGTATTACGAAGAGACCCAGTACTTC. This gives the protein CASSQLAYYEETQYF.

This rearrangement joins TRBV6-5 to TRBJ1-3; D might be TRBD1 (5 bases). CDR3 length equals 13 residues. CDR1 is MNHEY and CDR2 is SVGAGI in the germline V gene. V was pared by 4 bases and J by 9 bases, with 13 bases between. CDR3: CASSLGQGGTIYF. The CDR3 nucleotides read TGTGCCAGCAGTTTGGGGCAAGGTGGCACCATATATTTT.

The chain recombines TRBV5-4 with TRBJ1-1; 11 bases line up with TRBD1. Germline V lookup: CDR1 SGHNT, CDR2 YYREEE (reference sequence). CDR3 length: 14 residues. V trimming: 4 bases; J trimming: 4 bases; junction bases outside the gene matches: 3. The CDR3 DNA reads as TGTGCCAGCAGCACTGGGACAGGGGGCACTGAAGCTTTCTTT. Amino acids: CASSTGTGGTEAFF. Based on the CDR3 plus reference TRBV5-4 and TRBJ1-1, the full variable domain is ETGVTQSPTHLIKTRGQQVTLRCSSQSGHNTVSWYQQALGQGPQFIFQYYREEENGRGNFPPRFSGLQFPNYSSELNVNALELDDSALYLCASSTGTGGTEAFFGQGTRLTVV.

This clone has a handful of counts. The V gene is TRBV15, the J gene TRBJ2-4; 7 bases fit TRBD1. Germline V gene data show CDR1 as LNHNV and CDR2 as YYDKDF (reference sequence). The CDR3 is 13 residues long. Trimming took 6 bases from V and 6 from J; bases not matched to a gene: 5. CDR3 nucleotides: TGTGCCACCAGACGACAGGGAAGAAACATTCAGTACTTC. Amino acid sequence: CATRRQGRNIQYF.

The V call is TRBV7-9, the J call TRBJ2-7; 7 nucleotides align to TRBD2. From germline, CDR1 is SEHNR and CDR2 FQNEAQ (reference sequence). This CDR3 has 15 amino acids. V shed 5 bases and J 3 bases; nucleotides not matched to a gene: 10. The chain's CDR3 is CASSPVGGSLYEQYF. The CDR3 DNA follows: TGTGCCAGCAGCCCCGTGGGGGGGAGTCTCTACGAGCAGTACTTC.

The chain carries TRBV18 and TRBJ2-7; no reliable D call. V was shortened by 3 bases and J by 4 bases, with 16 bases between the two germline ends. Germline-derived CDR1 and CDR2 are KGHSH and LQKENI. This CDR3 is 15 amino acids long. This CDR3 reads CASSPDRTPEYEQYF. In DNA, the CDR3 is TGTGCCAGCTCACCGGATAGAACCCCCGAATACGAGCAGTACTTC.

This chain uses TRBV7-9 with TRBJ2-1, with TRBD2 identical over 16 bases. Germline trimming cut 2 bases from V and 7 bases from J; bases unmatched to any gene: 5. The length of the CDR3 is 17 residues. Germline V gene data show CDR1 as SEHNR and CDR2 as FQNEAQ (reference sequence). For the CDR3, the DNA is TGTGCCAGCAGCTTATATCTGGGACTAGCGGGAGGGAATGAGCAGTTCTTC. Its translation is CASSLYLGLAGGNEQFF.

This chain links TRBV19 with TRBJ2-4; D perhaps matches TRBD1 (7 bases). V was trimmed by 6 bases and J by 9 bases, leaving 18 bases between them. There are 14 residues in the CDR3. CDR1 is LNHDA, CDR2 SQIVND, per germline (reference sequence). CDR3 loop: CASRATGTGLIQYF. The CDR3 coding sequence is TGTGCCAGTAGAGCGACAGGGACTGGTCTCATTCAGTACTTC.

This clone came up a few times. The chain carries TRBV5-4 and TRBJ1-1; no clear D gene. The germline gives CDR1 SGHNT, CDR2 YYREEE (reference sequence). This CDR3 comprises 11 residues. V was pared by 9 bases and J by 8 bases, with 14 bases between. CDR3 bases: TGTGCCATCTCGGTGGGGAGGGAAGCTTTCTTT. It codes for CAISVGREAFF.

The V gene is TRBV7-2, the J gene TRBJ2-5; the match to TRBD2 covers 7 bases. CDR1 is SGHTA, CDR2 FQGNSA, per germline. The junction had 13 bases not matched to a gene; V was cut back by 4 bases and J by 5 bases. This CDR3 has 16 amino acids. The chain's CDR3 is CASSSGAGVWRETQYF. As DNA, the CDR3 is TGTGCCAGCAGCTCCGGTGCGGGAGTATGGCGGGAGACCCAGTACTTC.

The chain couples TRBV18 to TRBJ2-2; 8 bases match TRBD1. CDR3 length: 16 amino acids. CDR1 and CDR2 from the germline V gene are KGHSH and LQKENI. The V segment lost 6 bases and the J segment 3 bases; nucleotides outside the gene matches: 9. CDR3 bases: TGTGCCAGCTCCCGCCCGGACAGGGCCGACACCGGGGAGCTGTTTTTT. Amino acids: CASSRPDRADTGELFF.

This clone was picked up a small number of times. This chain uses TRBV28 with TRBJ1-1, with no clear D. Germline assignment: CDR1 MDHEN and CDR2 SYDVKM. This CDR3 spans 14 amino acids. V lost 4 bases and J lost 4, with 13 bases in between. In DNA, the CDR3 is TGTGCCAGCAGTTCTCTCGGTCGAGTCACTGAAGCTTTCTTT. It codes for CASSSLGRVTEAFF.

V and J are TRBV18 and TRBJ2-7, with 13 bases aligning to TRBD2. The germline V gene encodes CDR1 KGHSH and CDR2 LQKENI. This CDR3 has 17 amino acids. Losses at the gene ends were 4 bases for V and 4 bases for J; bases not matched to a gene: 10. The CDR3 reads CASSRGLAGEGGYEQYF. The DNA of the CDR3 is TGTGCCAGCTCACGCGGACTAGCGGGAGAGGGGGGGTACGAGCAGTACTTC.

V and J are TRBV11-2 and TRBJ2-7, with a weak D call TRBD1 (6 bases). The V end lost 5 bases, the J end lost 0 bases, and 11 bases lay between the germline ends. The CDR3 runs 14 residues. Germline V lookup: CDR1 SGHAT, CDR2 FQNNGV. CDR3 nucleotides: TGTGCCAGCAGCCTACAGGGAAGCTCCTACGAGCAGTACTTC. It translates to CASSLQGSSYEQYF.

The genes are TRBV6-5 and TRBJ2-3; D is uncertain. Between the trimmed V and J ends, which lost 10 bases and 0 bases, there was a span of 17 bases. The CDR3 is 15 amino acids. The germline V gene encodes CDR1 MNHEY and CDR2 SVGAGI. CDR3 amino acids: CATRADGRSTDTQYF. DNA of the CDR3: TGTGCCACTCGCGCCGATGGCAGAAGCACAGATACGCAGTATTTT.

Only a few counts were recorded for this clone. The chain employs TRBV27 and TRBJ1-2, with 7 nucleotides matching TRBD1. The germline V gene encodes CDR1 MNHEY and CDR2 SMNVEV (reference sequence). The CDR3 is 14 residues long. J gave up 6 bases and V 5 bases, and 9 bases lay outside the gene matches. The CDR3: CASSPQDRVHGYTF. CDR3 bases: TGTGCCAGCAGTCCACAAGACAGGGTCCATGGCTACACCTTC.

To note about this clone: At one boundary the junction diverges from the germline segment, which might be a read error. This chain connects TRBV6-6 to TRBJ2-1, with 7 positions matching TRBD1. Germline lookup yields CDR1 MNHNY and CDR2 SVGAGI (reference sequence). The CDR3 is 13 residues long. CDR3 protein: CASSSPGQLPTVF. The CDR3 DNA reads as TGTGCCAGCAGTTCCCCGGGACAGCTCCCGACGGTCTTC.

This sequence joins TRBV7-9 and TRBJ1-4, with a tentative D call TRBD1 (6 bases). The V gene lost 5 bases and the J gene lost 4 bases, with 11 bases spanning the gap. Germline V gene data show CDR1 as SEHNR and CDR2 as FQNEAQ (reference sequence). The CDR3 length is 14 residues. CDR3 coding DNA: TGTGCCAGCAGCAACGACAGGCATAATGAAAAACTGTTTTTT. Translated: CASSNDRHNEKLFF.

The chain combines TRBV27 with TRBJ1-1; no definite D call. This CDR3 comprises 14 residues. The V gene's germline CDR1 is MNHEY and CDR2 SMNVEV (reference sequence). V was cut by 5 bases and J by 6 bases, with 16 bases left in between. The CDR3 DNA follows: TGTGCCAGCAGTCCCGAAGCCCGGAGGCCTGAAGCTTTCTTT. It encodes CASSPEARRPEAFF.

This chain connects TRBV6-6 to TRBJ2-7; D possibly corresponds to TRBD1 (6 bases). This CDR3 comprises 12 residues. Trimming pared 5 bases from V and 4 bases from J, leaving 9 bases between. Germline CDR1 and CDR2: MNHNY and SVGAGI (reference sequence). The CDR3: CASSIRGYEQYF. Written as DNA, the CDR3 is TGTGCCAGCAGTATCAGGGGATACGAGCAGTACTTC.

V is TRBV9 and J is TRBJ1-1; TRBD1 might be the D (6 bases). This CDR3 has 13 residues. The germline CDR1 and CDR2 sequences are SGDLS and YYNGEE. Deletions cut 4 bases from V and 10 bases from J, with 17 bases between. The CDR3: CASSPSGGRAAFF. The CDR3 bases are TGTGCCAGCAGCCCCAGCGGGGGGCGGGCAGCTTTCTTT. The full variable domain, in which reference TRBV9 and TRBJ1-1 provide the parts outside the CDR3, is DSGVTQTPKHLITATGQRVTLRCSPRSGDLSVYWYQQSLDQGLQFLIQYYNGEERAKGNILERFSAQQFPDLHSELNLSSLELGDSALYFCASSPSGGRAAFFGQGTRLTVV.